This T cell receptor (beta chain) was recovered during a study of T cell responses to AZD1222 COVID-19 vaccine. Study in general: Doses given second, at about 4 or about 12 weeks, were pooled.

Trimming took 0 bases from V and 2 from J, leaving 8 bases between them. From germline, CDR1 is SGHTA and CDR2 FQGNSA. This CDR3 has 15 amino acids. TCRdb's copy holds only in-frame clones and misses some; the assay was immunoSEQ multiplex PCR. Of roughly 100,000 clones in the sample, 70% to 90% were seen once. The V and J genes are TRBV7-2 and TRBJ1-5, with D maybe TRBD1 (6 bases). The sample was peripheral blood, taken on day 0 of AZD1222 vaccination. The source of this sequence is an adult in good health. CDR3 nucleotides: TGTGCCAGCAGCTTAGCCAGGGGAGGCAATCAGCCCCAGCATTTT. Its translation is CASSLARGGNQPQHF. Based on the CDR3 plus reference TRBV7-2 and TRBJ1-5, the full variable domain is GAGVSQSPSNKVTEKGKDVELRCDPISGHTALYWYRQSLGQGLEFLIYFQGNSAPDKSGLPSDRFSAERTGGSVSTLTIQRTQQEDSAVYLCASSLARGGNQPQHFGDGTRLSIL.